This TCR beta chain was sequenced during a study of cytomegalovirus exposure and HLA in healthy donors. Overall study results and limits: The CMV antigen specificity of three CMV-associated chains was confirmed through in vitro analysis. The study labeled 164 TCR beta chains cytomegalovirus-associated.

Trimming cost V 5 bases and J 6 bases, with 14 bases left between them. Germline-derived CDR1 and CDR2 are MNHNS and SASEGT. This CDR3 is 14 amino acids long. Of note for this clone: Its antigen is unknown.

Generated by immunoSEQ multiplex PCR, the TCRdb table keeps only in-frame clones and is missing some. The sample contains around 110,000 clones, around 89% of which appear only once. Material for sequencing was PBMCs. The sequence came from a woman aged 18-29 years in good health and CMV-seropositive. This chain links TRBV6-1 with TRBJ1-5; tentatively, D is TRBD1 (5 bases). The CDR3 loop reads CASSLNRPSQPQHF. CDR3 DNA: TGTGCCAGCAGTTTGAACAGGCCCAGTCAGCCCCAGCATTTT.